This is a list of T cell receptor beta chains from one sample in a study of metastatic and nonmetastatic thyroid tumors. MiXCR reprocessed the PCR reads for TCRdb. The profile covers about 18,000 clones, with 34% appearing a single time and 9% to 10% taken by the ten largest. The sample comprised tumor tissue. The receptors here all came from a male donor with papillary thyroid cancer or a benign thyroid nodule (not recorded which). Some clones in this sample may be carry-over from other donors' samples. Both conserved end residues are part of each CDR3. Fields, in order: CDR3 length, V gene, J gene, D gene, clone size, CDR3 DNA, CDR3 protein. D genes are given only for firm matches. For some rows the clone size is stated as once, few or many, or as a class when expanded; others skip it.

len: 16
v_gene: TRBV6-1
j_gene: TRBJ2-2
d_gene: .
abundance: .
CDR3nt: TGTGCCAGCATCCACCGAGGACACCTTAACACCGGGGAGCTGTTTTTT
CDR3aa: CASIHRGHLNTGELFF

len: 17
v_gene: TRBV15
j_gene: TRBJ2-6
d_gene: .
abundance: .
CDR3nt: TGTGCCACCAGCAGAGATCTAAGGGGCTCTGGTGCCAACGTCCTGACTTTC
CDR3aa: CATSRDLRGSGANVLTF

len: 13
v_gene: TRBV29-1
j_gene: TRBJ2-7
d_gene: TRBD1
abundance: .
CDR3nt: TGCAGCGTTCTGGTTCAGGGGGCCTACGAGCAGTACTTC
CDR3aa: CSVLVQGAYEQYF

len: 12
v_gene: TRBV24-1
j_gene: TRBJ2-7
d_gene: .
abundance: few
CDR3nt: TGTGCCACCGGGACGGACGCCTACGAGCAGTACTTC
CDR3aa: CATGTDAYEQYF

len: 13
v_gene: TRBV5-1
j_gene: TRBJ2-7
d_gene: .
abundance: .
CDR3nt: TGCGCCAGCAGCTTGGCGGCAACCTACGAGCAGTACTTC
CDR3aa: CASSLAATYEQYF

len: 15
v_gene: TRBV18
j_gene: TRBJ2-3
d_gene: .
abundance: many
CDR3nt: TGTGCCAGCTCACCAATTCGGACACGCACAGATACGCAGTATTTT
CDR3aa: CASSPIRTRTDTQYF

len: 15
v_gene: TRBV28
j_gene: TRBJ1-1
d_gene: .
abundance: .
CDR3nt: TGTGCCATCACCAAAGCCGGGGCGCAGAACACTGAAGCTTTCTTT
CDR3aa: CAITKAGAQNTEAFF

len: 14
v_gene: TRBV6-2/TRBV6-3
j_gene: TRBJ2-7
d_gene: TRBD2
abundance: .
CDR3nt: TGTGCCAGCAGGGTAGCGGGAGGGAGCTACGAGCAGTACTTC
CDR3aa: CASRVAGGSYEQYF

len: 18
v_gene: TRBV7-8
j_gene: TRBJ1-6
d_gene: .
abundance: .
CDR3nt: TGTGCCAGCAGCTTAGAGGGACCCCCCCTCTCCTATAATTCACCCCTCCACTTT
CDR3aa: CASSLEGPPLSYNSPLHF

len: 17
v_gene: TRBV12-3/TRBV12-4
j_gene: TRBJ2-1
d_gene: TRBD2
abundance: few
CDR3nt: TGTGCCAGCAGTCCATACTCCGTGACTAGCGCCTATAATGAGCAGTTCTTC
CDR3aa: CASSPYSVTSAYNEQFF

len: 14
v_gene: TRBV28
j_gene: TRBJ2-7
d_gene: TRBD2
abundance: few
CDR3nt: TGTGCCAGCAGTTTGGCGGGGGGTAAGAACGAGCAGTACTTC
CDR3aa: CASSLAGGKNEQYF

len: 18
v_gene: TRBV12-3/TRBV12-4
j_gene: TRBJ2-7
d_gene: .
abundance: medium-sized
CDR3nt: TGTGCCAGCACCCACGAGGGGCGGGCGGGATCCACCACCTACGAGCAGTACTTC
CDR3aa: CASTHEGRAGSTTYEQYF

len: 17
v_gene: TRBV20-1
j_gene: TRBJ1-6
d_gene: TRBD1
abundance: once
CDR3nt: TGCAGTGCTAGGGACGCGGGGACAGGGGGCGCTGGTTCACCCCTCCACTTT
CDR3aa: CSARDAGTGGAGSPLHF

len: 13
v_gene: TRBV29-1
j_gene: TRBJ1-5
d_gene: .
abundance: few
CDR3nt: TGCAGCGTTGAAAGGGGACCGGGCCAGACCCAGCATTTT
CDR3aa: CSVERGPGQTQHF

len: 14
v_gene: TRBV11-1
j_gene: TRBJ2-1
d_gene: .
abundance: many
CDR3nt: TGTGCCAGCAGTGCAAGCGGGTCCTACAATGAGCAGTTCTTC
CDR3aa: CASSASGSYNEQFF

len: 14
v_gene: TRBV7-8
j_gene: TRBJ1-5
d_gene: .
abundance: .
CDR3nt: TGTGCCAGCAGCTTAGTGCAGGGAGCTCAGCCCCAGCATTTT
CDR3aa: CASSLVQGAQPQHF

len: 13
v_gene: TRBV2
j_gene: TRBJ1-1
d_gene: .
abundance: .
CDR3nt: TGTGCCAGCAGTGATATTGTGGTCCCGGAAGCTTTCTTT
CDR3aa: CASSDIVVPEAFF

len: 15
v_gene: TRBV11-2
j_gene: TRBJ2-7
d_gene: .
abundance: .
CDR3nt: TGTGCCAGCAGCTTAGAGAACAGGGCGTGGGGCGAGCAGTACTTC
CDR3aa: CASSLENRAWGEQYF

len: 12
v_gene: TRBV30
j_gene: TRBJ1-2
d_gene: .
abundance: .
CDR3nt: TGTGCCTGGTCAAGGGGAAACTATGGCTACACCTTC
CDR3aa: CAWSRGNYGYTF

len: 13
v_gene: TRBV6-1
j_gene: TRBJ1-1
d_gene: .
abundance: .
CDR3nt: TGTGCCAGCAGTGTCATGAGGGGAGATGAAGCTTTCTTT
CDR3aa: CASSVMRGDEAFF

len: 16
v_gene: TRBV5-1
j_gene: TRBJ2-1
d_gene: .
abundance: .
CDR3nt: TGCGCCAGCAGATTAGGGGCCCGGGACTTGAGCAATGAGCAGTTCTTC
CDR3aa: CASRLGARDLSNEQFF

len: 15
v_gene: TRBV7-8
j_gene: TRBJ2-5
d_gene: TRBD1
abundance: many
CDR3nt: TGTGCCAGCAGCGGCGGCCGGGACAGGGCAGAGACCCAGTACTTC
CDR3aa: CASSGGRDRAETQYF

len: 13
v_gene: TRBV5-4
j_gene: TRBJ1-1
d_gene: .
abundance: many
CDR3nt: TGTGCCAGCAGCCTCAAGGGGGGCACTGAAGCTTTCTTT
CDR3aa: CASSLKGGTEAFF

len: 20
v_gene: TRBV6-5
j_gene: TRBJ1-5
d_gene: .
abundance: medium-sized
CDR3nt: TGTGCCAGCAGTTACTCTCACGTTTCGTTGGGGGAAAATAGCAATCAGCCCCAGCATTTT
CDR3aa: CASSYSHVSLGENSNQPQHF

len: 12
v_gene: TRBV29-1
j_gene: TRBJ2-7
d_gene: .
abundance: many
CDR3nt: TGCAGCGCGGGACAAGGGCCGGACGAGCAGTACTTC
CDR3aa: CSAGQGPDEQYF

len: 13
v_gene: TRBV24-1
j_gene: TRBJ2-1
d_gene: TRBD2
abundance: .
CDR3nt: TGTGCCACCAGGGGGAGGGCTCACGATGAGCAGTTCTTC
CDR3aa: CATRGRAHDEQFF

len: 15
v_gene: TRBV7-2
j_gene: TRBJ1-2
d_gene: TRBD1
abundance: .
CDR3nt: TGTGCCAGCAGCTCCTCACAGGGGTACTTCTATGGCTACACCTTC
CDR3aa: CASSSSQGYFYGYTF

len: 19
v_gene: TRBV5-1
j_gene: TRBJ2-3
d_gene: TRBD1
abundance: many
CDR3nt: TGCGCCAGCAGCTTCCCAGGGGGCGCGGACCTAGGGAGCACAGATACGCAGTATTTT
CDR3aa: CASSFPGGADLGSTDTQYF

len: 15
v_gene: TRBV4-1
j_gene: TRBJ2-7
d_gene: .
abundance: many
CDR3nt: TGCGCCAGCAGCCCCTCCTCGACAGATCCCTACGAGCAGTACTTC
CDR3aa: CASSPSSTDPYEQYF

len: 13
v_gene: TRBV15
j_gene: TRBJ2-7
d_gene: .
abundance: many
CDR3nt: TGTGCCACCAGCAGAGATTTAAGTTACGAGCAGTACTTC
CDR3aa: CATSRDLSYEQYF

len: 12
v_gene: TRBV20-1
j_gene: TRBJ1-2
d_gene: .
abundance: once
CDR3nt: TGCAGTGCTACCAGGGGACTCTATGGCTACACCTTC
CDR3aa: CSATRGLYGYTF

len: 15
v_gene: TRBV6-1
j_gene: TRBJ2-2
d_gene: TRBD2
abundance: few
CDR3nt: TGTGCCAGCAGTGTCACTAGCGGTTACACCGGGGAGCTGTTTTTT
CDR3aa: CASSVTSGYTGELFF

len: 17
v_gene: TRBV7-9
j_gene: TRBJ2-5
d_gene: .
abundance: many
CDR3nt: TGTGCCAGCAGCTTAGGGGACGTACAGGGATGGGTGGAGACCCAGTACTTC
CDR3aa: CASSLGDVQGWVETQYF

len: 17
v_gene: TRBV4-2
j_gene: TRBJ2-3
d_gene: TRBD2
abundance: .
CDR3nt: TGTGCCATCAGCCCTAACAGGGGAGGACTAGCGGGAGATACTCAGTATTTT
CDR3aa: CAISPNRGGLAGDTQYF

len: 13
v_gene: TRBV30
j_gene: TRBJ1-5
d_gene: TRBD1
abundance: many
CDR3nt: TGTGCCTGGAGTGGACAGGGTGATCAGCCCCAGCATTTT
CDR3aa: CAWSGQGDQPQHF

len: 15
v_gene: TRBV5-1
j_gene: TRBJ1-1
d_gene: .
abundance: medium-sized
CDR3nt: TGCGCCAGCAGCTTTTCAGGGTCGGGGTACACTGAAGCTTTCTTT
CDR3aa: CASSFSGSGYTEAFF

len: 15
v_gene: TRBV15
j_gene: TRBJ1-1
d_gene: .
abundance: many
CDR3nt: TGTGCCACCAGCTCCGAGGGGACGGGGGACGGTGAAGCTTTCTTT
CDR3aa: CATSSEGTGDGEAFF

len: 17
v_gene: TRBV15
j_gene: TRBJ1-6
d_gene: .
abundance: .
CDR3nt: TGCTCCACCAGCAGAGATACGAGAACTGGGGCTGCCCCACCCCTCCACTTT
CDR3aa: CSTSRDTRTGAAPPLHF

len: 12
v_gene: TRBV2
j_gene: TRBJ1-5
d_gene: .
abundance: few
CDR3nt: TGTGCCAGCAGGTCAGGGTATCAGCCCCAGCATTTT
CDR3aa: CASRSGYQPQHF

len: 15
v_gene: TRBV27
j_gene: TRBJ2-1
d_gene: TRBD2
abundance: .
CDR3nt: TGTGCCAGCAGCGGAGGGGAGGGGCGGGAGGGAGGGCAGTTCTTC
CDR3aa: CASSGGEGREGGQFF

len: 14
v_gene: TRBV20-1
j_gene: TRBJ2-1
d_gene: TRBD2
abundance: many
CDR3nt: TGCAGTGCTAGCAAGCGGGGGTCCTACAATGAGCAGTTCTTC
CDR3aa: CSASKRGSYNEQFF

len: 13
v_gene: TRBV5-5
j_gene: TRBJ2-3
d_gene: .
abundance: many
CDR3nt: TGTGCCAGCAGCTTGATAGGGGGAGATACGCAGTATTTT
CDR3aa: CASSLIGGDTQYF

len: 16
v_gene: TRBV28
j_gene: TRBJ2-1
d_gene: .
abundance: .
CDR3nt: TGTGCCAGCAGTTCGGCGCTGGGCCCCACTCGGGATGAGCAGTTCTTC
CDR3aa: CASSSALGPTRDEQFF

len: 13
v_gene: TRBV5-1
j_gene: TRBJ1-5
d_gene: .
abundance: .
CDR3nt: TGCGCCAGCAGCTTGGCCCTCAATCAGCCCCAGCATTTT
CDR3aa: CASSLALNQPQHF

len: 15
v_gene: TRBV18
j_gene: TRBJ2-7
d_gene: TRBD1
abundance: .
CDR3nt: TGTGCCAGCTCACCAAGGACAGGGGAGATGGTGTGGCAGTACTTC
CDR3aa: CASSPRTGEMVWQYF

len: 16
v_gene: TRBV20-1
j_gene: TRBJ2-4
d_gene: .
abundance: .
CDR3nt: TGCAGTGCTAGATTAAATAGTTTGGGTCCGTACAATGAGCGGTTCTTC
CDR3aa: CSARLNSLGPYNERFF

len: 14
v_gene: TRBV7-6
j_gene: TRBJ2-1
d_gene: .
abundance: .
CDR3nt: TGTGCCAGCAGCTTGTCCGGGACCTCCGGGGAGCAGTTCTTC
CDR3aa: CASSLSGTSGEQFF

len: 17
v_gene: TRBV5-1
j_gene: TRBJ2-3
d_gene: TRBD1
abundance: many
CDR3nt: TGCGCCAGCAGCTTGGGGGGCAGGGGGTCCCTCGGGGATACGCAGTATTTT
CDR3aa: CASSLGGRGSLGDTQYF

len: 13
v_gene: TRBV6-1
j_gene: TRBJ1-1
d_gene: .
abundance: many
CDR3nt: TGTGCCAGCAGGGGCTTTGTGAACACTGAAGCTTTCTTT
CDR3aa: CASRGFVNTEAFF

len: 13
v_gene: TRBV18
j_gene: TRBJ1-1
d_gene: .
abundance: .
CDR3nt: TGTGCCAGCTCACCCAGCAGGGGCACTGAAGCTTTCTTT
CDR3aa: CASSPSRGTEAFF

len: 13
v_gene: TRBV20-1
j_gene: TRBJ1-1
d_gene: TRBD1
abundance: many
CDR3nt: TGCAGTGCTAGAGATCAGGGGGTCACTGAAGCTTTCTTT
CDR3aa: CSARDQGVTEAFF

len: 15
v_gene: TRBV6-2/TRBV6-3
j_gene: TRBJ1-5
d_gene: .
abundance: few
CDR3nt: TGTGCCACCAGTAGAGGGGCAGAAGGCAATCAGCCCCAGCATTTT
CDR3aa: CATSRGAEGNQPQHF